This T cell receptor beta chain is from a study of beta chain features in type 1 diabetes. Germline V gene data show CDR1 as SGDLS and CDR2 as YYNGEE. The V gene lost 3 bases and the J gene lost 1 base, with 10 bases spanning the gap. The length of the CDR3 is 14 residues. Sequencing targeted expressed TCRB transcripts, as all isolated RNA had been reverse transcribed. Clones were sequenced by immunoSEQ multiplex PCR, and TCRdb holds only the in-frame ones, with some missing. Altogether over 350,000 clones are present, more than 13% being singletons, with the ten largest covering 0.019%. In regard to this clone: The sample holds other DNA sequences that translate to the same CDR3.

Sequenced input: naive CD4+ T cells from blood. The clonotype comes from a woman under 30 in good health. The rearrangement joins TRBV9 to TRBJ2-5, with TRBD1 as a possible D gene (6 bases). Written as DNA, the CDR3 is TGTGCCAGCAGCGCCGGACAGCCCCAAGAGACCCAGTACTTC. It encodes CASSAGQPQETQYF.